Listed here is a single T cell receptor (beta chain). Stage II-IVA oral cavity squamous cell carcinoma was new and untreated by systemic or radiation therapy. The sample originates from a study of neoadjuvant anti-PD-1 for oral cavity cancer. Study details: Most patients had three to four biweekly doses of 3 mg/kg nivolumab before resection. Patients without progression received a fourth nivolumab dose around day 43, then surgical resection on days 50-56.

Germline V gene lookup returns CDR1 MNHEY and CDR2 SVGAGI. The CDR3 consists of 13 residues. V gave up 6 bases and J gave up 1 base; unmatched junction bases: 3. The assay was immunoSEQ multiplex PCR, and TCRdb's table has in-frame clones only and misses some. The data contain approximately 83,000 clones, approximately 80% of them singletons. This chain uses TRBV6-5 with TRBJ2-7; TRBD2 matches 7 bases. The TCR comes from a person between 40 and 85 years old with oral cavity squamous cell carcinoma. This specimen was PBMCs, taken before nivolumab (anti-PD-1) treatment. The CDR3 region is CASRAGRSYEQYF. DNA of the CDR3: TGTGCCAGCAGAGCGGGACGGTCCTACGAGCAGTACTTC.